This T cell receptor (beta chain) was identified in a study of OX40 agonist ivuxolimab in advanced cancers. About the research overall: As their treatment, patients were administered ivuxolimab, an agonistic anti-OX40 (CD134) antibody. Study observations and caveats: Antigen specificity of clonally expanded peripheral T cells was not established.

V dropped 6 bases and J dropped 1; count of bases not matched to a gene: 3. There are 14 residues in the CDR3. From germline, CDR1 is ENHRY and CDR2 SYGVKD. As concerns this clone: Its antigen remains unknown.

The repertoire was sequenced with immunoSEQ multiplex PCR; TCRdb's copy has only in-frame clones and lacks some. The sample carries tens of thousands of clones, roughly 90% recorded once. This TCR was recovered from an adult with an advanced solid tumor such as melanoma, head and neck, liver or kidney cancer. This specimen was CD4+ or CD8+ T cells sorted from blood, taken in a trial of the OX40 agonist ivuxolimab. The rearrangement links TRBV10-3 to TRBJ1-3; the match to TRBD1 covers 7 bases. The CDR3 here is CAIRIQGSGNTIYF. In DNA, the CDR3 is TGTGCCATCAGAATACAGGGGTCTGGAAACACCATATATTTT.